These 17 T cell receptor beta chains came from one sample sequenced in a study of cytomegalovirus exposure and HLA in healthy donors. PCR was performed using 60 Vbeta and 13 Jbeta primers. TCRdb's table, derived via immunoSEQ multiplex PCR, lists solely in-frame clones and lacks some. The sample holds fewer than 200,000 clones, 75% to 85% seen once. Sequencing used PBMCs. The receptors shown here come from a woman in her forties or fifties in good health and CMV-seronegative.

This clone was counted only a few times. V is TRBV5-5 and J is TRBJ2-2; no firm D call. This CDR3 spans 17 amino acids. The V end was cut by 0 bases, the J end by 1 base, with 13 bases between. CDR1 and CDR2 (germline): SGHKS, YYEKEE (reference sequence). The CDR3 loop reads CASSLEKPRWNTGELFF. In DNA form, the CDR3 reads TGTGCCAGCAGCTTGGAAAAACCCAGGTGGAACACCGGGGAGCTGTTTTTT.

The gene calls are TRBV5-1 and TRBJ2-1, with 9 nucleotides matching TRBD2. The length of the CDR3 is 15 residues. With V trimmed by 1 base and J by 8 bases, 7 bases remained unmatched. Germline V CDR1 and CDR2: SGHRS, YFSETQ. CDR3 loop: CASSLFAGGRDEQFF. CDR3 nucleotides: TGCGCCAGCAGCTTGTTTGCGGGAGGGCGGGATGAGCAGTTCTTC.

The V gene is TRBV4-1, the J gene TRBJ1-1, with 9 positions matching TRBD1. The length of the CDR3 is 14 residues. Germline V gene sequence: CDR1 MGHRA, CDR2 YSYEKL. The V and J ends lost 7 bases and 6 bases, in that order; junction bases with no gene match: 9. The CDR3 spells CASTLGQGIAEAFF. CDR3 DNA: TGCGCCAGCACCTTGGGACAGGGTATTGCTGAAGCTTTCTTT.

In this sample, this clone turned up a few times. This CDR3 reads CASSIGGLANTGELFF. The CDR3 DNA is TGTGCCAGCAGCATAGGGGGTCTGGCGAACACCGGGGAGCTGTTTTTT. The rearrangement uses TRBV5-6 and TRBJ2-2, with D perhaps matching TRBD1 (6 bases). Germline lookup yields CDR1 SGHDT and CDR2 YYEEEE. Trimming removed 4 bases at V and 0 bases at J, with 13 bases between. The CDR3 runs 16 residues.

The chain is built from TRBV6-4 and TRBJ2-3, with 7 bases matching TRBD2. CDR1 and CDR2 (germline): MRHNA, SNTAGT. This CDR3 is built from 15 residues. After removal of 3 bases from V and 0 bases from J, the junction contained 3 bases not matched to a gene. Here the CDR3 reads CASSEASGSTDTQYF. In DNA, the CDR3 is TGTGCCAGCAGTGAGGCTAGCGGAAGCACAGATACGCAGTATTTT.

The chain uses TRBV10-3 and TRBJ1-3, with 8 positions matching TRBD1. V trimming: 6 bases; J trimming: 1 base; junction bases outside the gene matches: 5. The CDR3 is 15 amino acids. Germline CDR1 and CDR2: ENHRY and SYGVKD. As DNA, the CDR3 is TGTGCCATCAGCAGAAACAGGGGGTCTGGAAACACCATATATTTT. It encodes CAISRNRGSGNTIYF.

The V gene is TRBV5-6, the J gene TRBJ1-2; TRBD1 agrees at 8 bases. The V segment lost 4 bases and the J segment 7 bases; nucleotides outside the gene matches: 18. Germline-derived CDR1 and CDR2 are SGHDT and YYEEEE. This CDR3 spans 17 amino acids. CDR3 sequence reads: CASSPTEWTGLPFGYTF. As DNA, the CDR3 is TGTGCCAGCAGCCCGACCGAATGGACAGGGTTGCCCTTTGGCTACACCTTC.

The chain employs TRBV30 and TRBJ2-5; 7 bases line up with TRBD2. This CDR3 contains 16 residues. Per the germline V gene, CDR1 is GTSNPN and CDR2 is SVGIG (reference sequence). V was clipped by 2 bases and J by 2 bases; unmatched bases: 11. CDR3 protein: CAWSYRPGTTQETQYF. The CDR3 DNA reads TGTGCCTGGAGTTACCGACCCGGGACTACTCAAGAGACCCAGTACTTC.

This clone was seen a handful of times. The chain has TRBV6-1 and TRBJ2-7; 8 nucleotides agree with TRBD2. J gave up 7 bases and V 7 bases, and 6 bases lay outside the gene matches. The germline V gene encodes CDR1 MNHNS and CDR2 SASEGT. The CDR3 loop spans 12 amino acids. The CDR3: CASNPGGGEQYF. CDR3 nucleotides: TGTGCCAGCAACCCCGGGGGGGGTGAGCAGTACTTC.

CDR3 bases: TGTGCCAGCAGCTGGACATCGAACACTGAAGCTTTCTTT. Translated, it gives CASSWTSNTEAFF. The chain has TRBV27 and TRBJ1-1; TRBD1 is a possible D gene (5 bases). From germline, CDR1 is MNHEY and CDR2 SMNVEV (reference sequence). CDR3 length equals 13 residues. V was shortened by 6 bases and J by 1 base, with 9 bases between the two germline ends.

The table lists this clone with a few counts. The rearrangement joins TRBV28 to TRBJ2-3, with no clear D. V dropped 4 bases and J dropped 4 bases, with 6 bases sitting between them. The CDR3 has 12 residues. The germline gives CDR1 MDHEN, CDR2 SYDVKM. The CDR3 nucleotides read TGTGCCAGCAGTTCTACCGCAGATACGCAGTATTTT. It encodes CASSSTADTQYF.

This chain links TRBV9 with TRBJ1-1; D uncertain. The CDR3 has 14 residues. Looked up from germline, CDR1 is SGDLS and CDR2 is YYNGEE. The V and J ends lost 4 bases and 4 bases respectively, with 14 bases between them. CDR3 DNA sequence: TGTGCCAGCAGCAAACGTGGGCTGGGCACTGAAGCTTTCTTT. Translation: CASSKRGLGTEAFF.

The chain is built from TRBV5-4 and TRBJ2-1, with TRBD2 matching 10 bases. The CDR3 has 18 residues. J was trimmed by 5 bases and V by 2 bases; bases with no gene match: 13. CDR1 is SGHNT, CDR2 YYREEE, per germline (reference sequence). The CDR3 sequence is CASSFPLIAGGDDNEQFF. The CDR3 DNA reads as TGTGCCAGCAGCTTTCCCCTGATAGCGGGGGGCGACGACAATGAGCAGTTCTTC. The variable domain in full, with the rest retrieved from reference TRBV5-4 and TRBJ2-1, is ETGVTQSPTHLIKTRGQQVTLRCSSQSGHNTVSWYQQALGQGPQFIFQYYREEENGRGNFPPRFSGLQFPNYSSELNVNALELDDSALYLCASSFPLIAGGDDNEQFFGPGTRLTVL.

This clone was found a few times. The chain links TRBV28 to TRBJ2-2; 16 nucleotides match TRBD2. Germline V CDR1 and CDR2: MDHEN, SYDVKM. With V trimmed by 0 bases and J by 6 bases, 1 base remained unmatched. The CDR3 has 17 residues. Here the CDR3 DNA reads TGTGCCAGCAGTTTATGGGGACTAGCGGGAGGGCCCGGGGAGCTGTTTTTT. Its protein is CASSLWGLAGGPGELFF.

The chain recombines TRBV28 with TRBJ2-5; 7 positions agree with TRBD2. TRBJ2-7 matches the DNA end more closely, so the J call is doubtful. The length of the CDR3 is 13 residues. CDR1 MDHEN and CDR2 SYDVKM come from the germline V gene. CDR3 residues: CASRPGGSYEQYF. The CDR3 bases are TGTGCCAGCAGACCCGGGGGGAGCTACGAGCAGTACTTC.

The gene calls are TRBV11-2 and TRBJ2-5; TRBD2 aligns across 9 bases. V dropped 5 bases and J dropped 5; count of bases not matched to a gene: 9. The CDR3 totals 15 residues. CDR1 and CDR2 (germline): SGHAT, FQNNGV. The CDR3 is CASSTMISGGETQYF. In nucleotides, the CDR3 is TGTGCCAGCAGCACCATGATAAGCGGGGGGGAGACCCAGTACTTC.

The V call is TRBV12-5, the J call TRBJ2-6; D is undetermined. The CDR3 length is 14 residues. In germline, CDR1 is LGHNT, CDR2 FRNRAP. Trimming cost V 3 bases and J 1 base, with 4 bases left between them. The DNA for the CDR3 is TGTGCTAGTGGTTTATCGTCTGGGGCCAACGTCCTGACTTTC. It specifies CASGLSSGANVLTF.